Reported below is one TCR beta chain. What it binds is not known. The sample is drawn from a study of shared clonotypes between healthy human individuals. The CDR3 extends over 13 amino acids. Germline V lookup: CDR1 MNHEY, CDR2 SVGAGI. Trimming took 6 bases from V and 8 from J; bases not matched to a gene: 9. Some clones are missing from TCRdb's copy, which holds only in-frame ones; the method was immunoSEQ multiplex PCR. Found here are millions of clones, 85% to 95% of them singletons; the top ten hold 0.1% to 0.15%. Study findings and constraints: Generation of non-shared clonotypes was less probable than generation of clonotypes shared by all four donors.

Sequencing was carried out using naive CD4+ T cells sorted from blood. As to subset: CD45RA+ positively selected. This chain uses TRBV6-5 with TRBJ1-2; TRBD1 matches 7 bases. The sequence came from a man aged 18 to 35 in good health. CDR3 sequence: CASSPTGQDGYTF. The CDR3 coding sequence is TGTGCCAGCAGCCCGACAGGGCAGGACGGCTACACCTTC.